This TCR beta chain was identified in a study of blood T cell repertoires in COVID-19 (dated by TCRdb to the early 2020s). Context from the whole study: Samples from collaborators originated in the United States, Italy and Spain and spanned both the acute and convalescent phases of COVID-19. The material from the prospective study consisted of cDNA or gDNA derived from T cells, B-cell-depleted T cells, or PBMCs. The dataset comprised deeply sampled blood TCRbeta repertoires from subjects exposed to, actively infected with, or recovered from COVID-19. The repertoires were released in a freely available public database intended as a resource for research on the immune response to SARS-CoV-2. The samples were drawn from the first 160 participants of the ongoing ImmuneRACE study and from some 1,300 subjects provided by 6 global collaborators. The sample metadata nearly always contained a de-identified subject ID, COVID-19 status, age in years and sex. Where available, HLA class I and class II types were obtained from metadata supplied by the sample provider rather than from assay-based typing. Here is what the overall study found, with its caveats: The amount of clinical and demographic metadata varied by source and participant and was provided uncurated.

The immunoSEQ Assay, a bias-controlled multiplex PCR, was used to amplify TCRbeta CDR3 regions from genomic DNA. For the original study's pipeline: Nucleated cell counts per sample were estimated from amplification of reference gene primers within the assay. To quantify the absolute abundance of each unique TCRbeta CDR3 rearrangement, sequence reads were collapsed and filtered. For each sample, productive Simpson clonality was calculated as the square root of Simpson's diversity index over productive rearrangements. What TCRdb holds here is the immuneACCESS table cut down to in-frame rearrangements. Part of the clones is not present; checked against another copy, under half of the missing clones reflect an unresolved V gene, and the others are unexplained. V and J calls and clone size are given by that table; D and trimming were obtained from the DNA. This sample holds around 200,000 clones; about 80% were observed only once. Roughly 6.8% of the sample lies in the top ten.

Collaborating institutions collected whole blood in K2EDTA tubes following their own protocols. For TCRbeta analysis, collaborators shipped samples in one of three forms: frozen whole blood, isolated PBMCs, or DNA extracted from either of those sample types. A remark on this clone: There is no known antigen for this receptor. No quality values exist for individual bases; no much larger clone is one base distant.

CDR1 and CDR2, looked up from the germline V gene, are SGHRS and YFSETQ. For this chain, trimming is 4 bases at the V end and 0 bases at the J end, and the number of junction bases without a gene match is 8. The CDR3 spans 17 residues, from the cysteine through the phenylalanine. Only the CDR3 DNA is retained, 51 bases long and in frame from the first base. This TCR came from a human donor in a cohort sampled during active COVID-19. The chain employs TRBV5-1 and TRBJ2-7; 12 bases in between match TRBD1. The sequenced sample was peripheral blood. The CDR3 sequence is CASSAGQGAIVSYEQYF. The nucleotides are TGCGCCAGCAGCGCGGGACAGGGGGCAATAGTCTCCTACGAGCAGTACTTC.